The 21 T cell receptor beta chains below come from one sample, sequenced in a study of T cell responses to AZD1222 COVID-19 vaccine. Sequenced by immunoSEQ multiplex PCR; TCRdb stores in-frame clones only, minus some. This table holds approximately 81,000 clones, about 83% found once. Sequenced here: peripheral blood, sampled 28 days after the second AZD1222 dose. These receptors originate from an adult who received the AZD1222 COVID-19 vaccine.

The chain is built from TRBV7-2 and TRBJ2-3, with 8 bases matching TRBD2. The V and J ends lost 6 bases and 1 base, in that order; junction bases with no gene match: 3. CDR3 length: 14 residues. Germline V gives CDR1 SGHTA, CDR2 FQGNSA. The CDR3 bases are TGTGCCAGCAGGCTAGCGGGTGGCACAGATACGCAGTATTTT. Amino acid sequence: CASRLAGGTDTQYF.

This rearrangement joins TRBV27 to TRBJ2-7, with D unresolved. The V end lost 2 bases, the J end lost 1 base, and 9 bases lay between the germline ends. The CDR3 totals 14 residues. The germline CDR1 and CDR2 sequences are MNHEY and SMNVEV (reference sequence). The CDR3 nucleotides are TGTGCCAGCAGTTTAACAACAGATTCCTACGAGCAGTACTTC. As protein: CASSLTTDSYEQYF.

This clone has only one observation. J is TRBJ1-4 and V is TRBV15; D remains ambiguous. The CDR3 extends over 17 amino acids. V lost 3 bases and J lost 10, with 24 bases in between. Looked up from germline, CDR1 is LNHNV and CDR2 is YYDKDF (reference sequence). The CDR3 nucleotides are TGTGCCACCAGCAGGGAACCGGGGAGGAGCTCAGGAAGAAAACTGTTTTTT. Its protein is CATSREPGRSSGRKLFF.

DNA of the CDR3: TGCGCCAGCAGCTTCCAGGGGGGGCAAGAGACCCAGTACTTC. It encodes CASSFQGGQETQYF. The V gene is TRBV5-1, the J gene TRBJ2-5; D assignment may be TRBD1 or TRBD2 (7 bases each). This CDR3 is built from 14 residues. V lost 2 bases and J lost 2, with 10 bases in between. The germline V gene encodes CDR1 SGHRS and CDR2 YFSETQ.

The chain recombines TRBV7-8 with TRBJ1-5; weak D call: TRBD1 (5 bases). Germline CDR1 reads SGHVS; CDR2 reads FQNEAQ. The CDR3 sequence is 14 residues long. V shed 1 base and J shed 6 bases, with 10 bases lying between them. The chain's CDR3 is CASSLVGVRQPQHF. CDR3 nucleotide sequence: TGTGCCAGCAGCTTAGTAGGGGTGCGTCAGCCCCAGCATTTT.

The J gene is TRBJ2-5, the V gene TRBV10-3; D may be TRBD1 (5 bases). V lost 0 bases and J lost 2, with 13 bases in between. This CDR3 is built from 16 residues. Per the germline V gene, CDR1 is ENHRY and CDR2 is SYGVKD. CDR3 sequence reads: CAISESRQYLQETQYF. The CDR3 region has the DNA TGTGCCATCAGTGAGTCGAGACAGTACCTTCAAGAGACCCAGTACTTC.

The chain links TRBV7-8 to TRBJ2-3, with D hard to call. Germline CDR1 and CDR2: SGHVS and FQNEAQ. The length of the CDR3 is 15 residues. V lost 4 bases to trimming and J lost 4 bases, with 15 bases between them. This chain's CDR3 is CASSSNLNEPDTQYF. Here the CDR3 DNA reads TGTGCCAGCAGCTCAAATCTGAATGAGCCAGATACGCAGTATTTT.

The J gene is TRBJ2-7, the V gene TRBV13; TRBD2 might be the D (6 bases). CDR3 length: 15 amino acids. Looked up from germline, CDR1 is PRHDT and CDR2 is FYEKMQ (reference sequence). The V end lost 6 bases, the J end lost 2 bases, and 17 bases lay between the germline ends. CDR3 coding DNA: TGTGCCAGCAGGAGACGGGAGTCAGTTACCTACGAGCAGTACTTC. Its protein product is CASRRRESVTYEQYF. Based on the CDR3 plus reference TRBV13 and TRBJ2-7, the full variable domain is AAGVIQSPRHLIKEKRETATLKCYPIPRHDTVYWYQQGPGQDPQFLISFYEKMQSDKGSIPDRFSAQQFSDYHSELNMSSLELGDSALYFCASRRRESVTYEQYFGPGTRLTVT.

The chain carries TRBV19 and TRBJ2-7; a possible D gene is TRBD1 (6 bases). The length of the CDR3 is 14 residues. V was pared by 5 bases and J by 0 bases, with 11 bases between. Germline V gives CDR1 LNHDA, CDR2 SQIVND (reference sequence). Here the CDR3 reads CASSGQSSSYEQYF. CDR3 DNA sequence: TGTGCCAGTAGTGGACAGTCGAGCTCCTACGAGCAGTACTTC.

The rearrangement joins TRBV9 to TRBJ2-3; no reliable D call. Germline CDR1 SGDLS, CDR2 YYNGEE. CDR3 length: 14 amino acids. V gave up 0 bases and J gave up 4 bases, with 9 bases separating them. CDR3 amino acids: CASSVANWADTQYF. In DNA, the CDR3 is TGTGCCAGCAGCGTAGCTAACTGGGCAGATACGCAGTATTTT.

The chain uses TRBV7-2 and TRBJ2-7; D gene unclear. V shed 1 base and J shed 2 bases, with 15 bases lying between them. Germline V gene lookup returns CDR1 SGHTA and CDR2 FQGNSA. CDR3 size: 16 residues. CDR3 in DNA: TGTGCCAGCAGCTTAGGCCCTGGGTCCCTTCCCTACGAGCAGTACTTC. Translated, it gives CASSLGPGSLPYEQYF.

The rearrangement links TRBV10-2 to TRBJ1-6, with unresolved D. Germline CDR1 and CDR2: WSHSY and SAAADI. V was clipped by 6 bases and J by 10 bases, with 10 bases between them. The CDR3 consists of 12 residues. This chain's CDR3 is CASRTRQSPLHF. The DNA for the CDR3 is TGCGCCAGCAGGACAAGGCAGTCACCCCTCCACTTT.

This chain uses TRBV14 with TRBJ2-7; D remains ambiguous. Trimming removed 0 bases from V and 3 bases from J, with 9 bases in between. This CDR3 region has 14 residues. Germline CDR1 and CDR2: SGHDN and FVKESK. The CDR3 sequence is CASSQETAIYEQYF. In DNA form, the CDR3 reads TGTGCCAGCAGCCAAGAAACGGCGATCTACGAGCAGTACTTC.

V and J are TRBV24-1 and TRBJ1-2; weak D call: TRBD1 (6 bases). In germline, CDR1 is KGHDR, CDR2 SFDVKD. The CDR3 has 12 residues. Trimming shortened V by 2 bases and J by 8 bases, and 8 bases separated the two germline ends. The CDR3 is CATSDWGGGYTF. The CDR3 DNA follows: TGTGCCACCAGTGATTGGGGGGGCGGCTACACCTTC.

This clone has just a few counts. The rearrangement uses TRBV6-5 and TRBJ1-1; weak D call: TRBD1 (5 bases). Germline lookup yields CDR1 MNHEY and CDR2 SVGAGI. The length of the CDR3 is 12 residues. The V gene lost 5 bases and the J gene lost 4 bases, with 8 bases spanning the gap. CDR3 nucleotide sequence: TGTGCCAGCAGTCCAGGGACCACTGAAGCTTTCTTT. Translated: CASSPGTTEAFF.

The J gene is TRBJ2-7, the V gene TRBV7-8; no firm D call. Deletions cut 1 base from V and 2 bases from J, with 12 bases between. This CDR3 contains 15 residues. Germline V gene sequence: CDR1 SGHVS, CDR2 FQNEAQ. The CDR3 DNA reads TGTGCCAGCAGCTTAGAAAGGATGCGGCCCTACGAGCAGTACTTC. Translated: CASSLERMRPYEQYF.

The V call is TRBV6-2 or TRBV6-3, the J call TRBJ2-2; D call uncertain. V lost 4 bases and J 6 bases, leaving 12 bases between the germline ends. Germline CDR1 is MNHEY and CDR2 is SVGEGT. There are 14 residues in the CDR3. CDR3 protein: CASSFGPRAGELFF. In DNA form, the CDR3 reads TGTGCCAGCAGTTTCGGACCCCGAGCCGGGGAGCTGTTTTTT.

This clone was detected only once. V usage is TRBV20-1 and J usage is TRBJ2-3; possibly TRBD2 for D (6 bases). Trimming shortened V by 3 bases and J by 14 bases, and 15 bases separated the two germline ends. The CDR3 runs 11 residues. CDR1 is DFQATT, CDR2 SNEGSKA, per germline (reference sequence). The CDR3 reads CSASTRAEGYF. The CDR3 DNA is TGCAGTGCTAGTACCAGGGCGGAGGGGTATTTT.

CDR3 in amino acids: CASSLVAQGKFNYGYTF. CDR3 nucleotide sequence: TGTGCCAGCAGCTTAGTGGCCCAGGGGAAATTTAACTATGGCTACACCTTC. This sequence joins TRBV7-2 and TRBJ1-2; the D gene is possibly TRBD1 (6 bases). With 1 base removed from V and 1 base from J, the gap between germline ends came to 16 bases. The V gene's germline CDR1 is SGHTA and CDR2 FQGNSA. The CDR3 length is 17 residues.

V and J are TRBV27 and TRBJ1-2; TRBD1 aligns across 7 bases. The CDR3 has 14 amino acids. V lost 6 bases to trimming and J lost 1 base; unmatched junction nucleotides: 5. Germline V gene sequence: CDR1 MNHEY, CDR2 SMNVEV (reference sequence). CDR3 protein: CASRQQGINYGYTF. CDR3 in DNA: TGTGCCAGCAGGCAACAGGGGATTAACTATGGCTACACCTTC.

This chain uses TRBV5-1 with TRBJ2-7; 9 nucleotides match TRBD1. Trimming at V came to 4 bases and at J to 5 bases, leaving 13 bases not matched to a gene. The CDR3 is 16 residues long. Per germline, CDR1 SGHRS and CDR2 YFSETQ. CDR3 residues: CASSLEPMDRGNEQYF. DNA of the CDR3: TGCGCCAGCAGCCTTGAGCCTATGGACAGGGGAAACGAGCAGTACTTC.